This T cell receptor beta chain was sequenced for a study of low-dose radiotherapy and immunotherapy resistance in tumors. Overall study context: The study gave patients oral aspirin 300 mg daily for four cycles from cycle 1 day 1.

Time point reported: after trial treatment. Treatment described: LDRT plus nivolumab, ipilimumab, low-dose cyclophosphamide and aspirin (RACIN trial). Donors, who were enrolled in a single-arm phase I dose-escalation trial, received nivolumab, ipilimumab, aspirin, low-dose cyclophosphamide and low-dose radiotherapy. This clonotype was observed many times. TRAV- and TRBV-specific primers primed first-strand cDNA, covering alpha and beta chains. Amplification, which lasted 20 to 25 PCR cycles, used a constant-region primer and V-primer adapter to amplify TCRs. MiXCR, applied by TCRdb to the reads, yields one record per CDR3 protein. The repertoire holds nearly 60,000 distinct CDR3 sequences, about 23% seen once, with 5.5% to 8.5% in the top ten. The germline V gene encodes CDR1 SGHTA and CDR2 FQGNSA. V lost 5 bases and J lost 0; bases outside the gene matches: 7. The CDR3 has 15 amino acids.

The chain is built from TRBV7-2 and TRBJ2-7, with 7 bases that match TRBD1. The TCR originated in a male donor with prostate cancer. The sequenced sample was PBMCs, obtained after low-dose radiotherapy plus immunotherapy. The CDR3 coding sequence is TGTGCCAGCAGCCAGGGACAGCATAGCTCCTACGAGCAGTACTTC. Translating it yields CASSQGQHSSYEQYF. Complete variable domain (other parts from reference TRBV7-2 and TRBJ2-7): GAGVSQSPSNKVTEKGKDVELRCDPISGHTALYWYRQSLGQGLEFLIYFQGNSAPDKSGLPSDRFSAERTGGSVSTLTIQRTQQEDSAVYLCASSQGQHSSYEQYFGPGTRLTVT.